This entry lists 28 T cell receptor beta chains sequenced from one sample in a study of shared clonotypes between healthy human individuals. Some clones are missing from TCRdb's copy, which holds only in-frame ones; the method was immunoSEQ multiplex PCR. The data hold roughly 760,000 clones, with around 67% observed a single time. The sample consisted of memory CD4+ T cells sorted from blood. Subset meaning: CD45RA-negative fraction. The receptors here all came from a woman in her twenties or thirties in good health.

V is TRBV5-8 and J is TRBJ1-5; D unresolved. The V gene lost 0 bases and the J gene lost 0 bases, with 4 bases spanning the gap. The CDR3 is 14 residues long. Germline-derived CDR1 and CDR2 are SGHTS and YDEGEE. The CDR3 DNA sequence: TGTGCCAGCAGCTTGGTAGATAGCAATCAGCCCCAGCATTTT. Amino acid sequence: CASSLVDSNQPQHF. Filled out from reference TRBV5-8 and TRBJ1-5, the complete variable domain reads EAGVTQSPTHLIKTRGQQATLRCSPISGHTSVYWYQQALGLGLQFLLWYDEGEERNRGNFPPRFSGRQFPNYSSELNVNALELEDSALYLCASSLVDSNQPQHFGDGTRLSIL.

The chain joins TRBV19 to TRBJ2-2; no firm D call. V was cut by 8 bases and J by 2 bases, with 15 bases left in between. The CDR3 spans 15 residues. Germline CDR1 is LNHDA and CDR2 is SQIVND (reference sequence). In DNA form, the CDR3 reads TGTGCCAGTCGCACGTTGGTAGTCAACACCGGGGAGCTGTTTTTT. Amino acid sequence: CASRTLVVNTGELFF.

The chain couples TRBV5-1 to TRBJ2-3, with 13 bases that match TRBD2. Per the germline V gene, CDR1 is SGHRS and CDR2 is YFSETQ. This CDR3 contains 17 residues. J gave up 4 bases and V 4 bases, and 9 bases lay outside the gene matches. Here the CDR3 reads CASSPPGTSGMSDTQYF. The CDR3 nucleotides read TGCGCCAGCAGCCCCCCCGGGACTAGCGGGATGTCAGATACGCAGTATTTT.

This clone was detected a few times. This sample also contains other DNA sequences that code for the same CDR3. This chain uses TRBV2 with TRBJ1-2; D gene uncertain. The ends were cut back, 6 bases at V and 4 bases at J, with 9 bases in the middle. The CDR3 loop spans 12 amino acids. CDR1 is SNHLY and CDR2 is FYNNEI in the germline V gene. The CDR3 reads CASRAGSYGYTF. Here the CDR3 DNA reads TGTGCCAGCAGGGCCGGAAGCTATGGCTACACCTTC.

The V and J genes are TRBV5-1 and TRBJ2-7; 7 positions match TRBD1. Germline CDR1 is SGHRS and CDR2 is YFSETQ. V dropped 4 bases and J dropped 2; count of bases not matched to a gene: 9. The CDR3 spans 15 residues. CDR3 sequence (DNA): TGCGCCAGCAGCCCGTTACAGGGGTTGGCCTACGAGCAGTACTTC. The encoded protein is CASSPLQGLAYEQYF. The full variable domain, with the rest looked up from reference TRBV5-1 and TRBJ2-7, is KAGVTQTPRYLIKTRGQQVTLSCSPISGHRSVSWYQQTPGQGLQFLFEYFSETQRNKGNFPGRFSGRQFSNSRSEMNVSTLELGDSALYLCASSPLQGLAYEQYFGPGTRLTVT.

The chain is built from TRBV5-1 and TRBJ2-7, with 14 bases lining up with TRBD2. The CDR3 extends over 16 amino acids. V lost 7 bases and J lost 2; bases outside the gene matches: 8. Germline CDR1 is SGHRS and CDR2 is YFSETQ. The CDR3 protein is CASEGGTSGGTYEQYF. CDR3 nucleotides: TGCGCCAGCGAAGGCGGGACTAGCGGGGGTACCTACGAGCAGTACTTC.

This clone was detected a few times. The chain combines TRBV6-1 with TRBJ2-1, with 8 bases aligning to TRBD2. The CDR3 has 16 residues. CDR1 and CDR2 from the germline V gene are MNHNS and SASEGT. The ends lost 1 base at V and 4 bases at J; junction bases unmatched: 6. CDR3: CASSEVSGGPYNEQFF. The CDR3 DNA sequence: TGTGCCAGCAGTGAAGTCTCGGGAGGGCCTTACAATGAGCAGTTCTTC.

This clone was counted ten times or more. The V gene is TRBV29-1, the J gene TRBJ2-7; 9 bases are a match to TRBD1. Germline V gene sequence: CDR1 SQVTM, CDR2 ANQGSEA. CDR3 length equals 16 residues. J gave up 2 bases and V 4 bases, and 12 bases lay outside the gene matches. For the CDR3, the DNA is TGCAGCGTTGCGGGAACAGGGGGCACTGGGGCCTACGAGCAGTACTTC. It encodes CSVAGTGGTGAYEQYF.

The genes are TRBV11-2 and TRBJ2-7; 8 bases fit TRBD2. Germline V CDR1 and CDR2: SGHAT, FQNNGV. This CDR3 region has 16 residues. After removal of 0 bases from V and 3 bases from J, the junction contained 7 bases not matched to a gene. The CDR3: CASSLDGAGVIYEQYF. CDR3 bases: TGTGCCAGCAGCTTAGATGGAGCGGGAGTAATCTACGAGCAGTACTTC. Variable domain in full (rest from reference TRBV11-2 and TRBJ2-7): EAGVAQSPRYKIIEKRQSVAFWCNPISGHATLYWYQQILGQGPKLLIQFQNNGVVDDSQLPKDRFSAERLKGVDSTLKIQPAKLEDSAVYLCASSLDGAGVIYEQYFGPGTRLTVT.

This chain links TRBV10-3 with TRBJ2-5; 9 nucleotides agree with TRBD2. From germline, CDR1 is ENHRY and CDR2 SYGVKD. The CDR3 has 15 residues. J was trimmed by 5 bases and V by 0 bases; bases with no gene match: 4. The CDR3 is CAISESAGGKETQYF. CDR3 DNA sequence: TGTGCCATCAGTGAGTCGGCGGGAGGGAAGGAGACCCAGTACTTC.

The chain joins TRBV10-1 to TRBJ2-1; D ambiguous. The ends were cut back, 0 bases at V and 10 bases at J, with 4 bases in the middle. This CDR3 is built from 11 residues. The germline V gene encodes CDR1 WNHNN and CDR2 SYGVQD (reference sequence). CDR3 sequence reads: CASSESGEQFF. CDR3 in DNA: TGCGCCAGCAGTGAGTCCGGGGAGCAGTTCTTC.

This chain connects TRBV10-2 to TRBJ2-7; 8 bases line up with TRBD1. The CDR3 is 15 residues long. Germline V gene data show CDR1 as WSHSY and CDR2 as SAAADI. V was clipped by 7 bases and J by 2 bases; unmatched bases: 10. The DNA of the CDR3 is TGCGCCAGCACGAGCGGAAGGACAGGGCCCTACGAGCAGTACTTC. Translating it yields CASTSGRTGPYEQYF.

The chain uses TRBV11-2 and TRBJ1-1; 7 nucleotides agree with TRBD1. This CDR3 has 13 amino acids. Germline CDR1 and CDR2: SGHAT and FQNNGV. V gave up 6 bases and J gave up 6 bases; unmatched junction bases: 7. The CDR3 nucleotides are TGTGCCAGCAGTGATAGGGGGCTCTCTGAAGCTTTCTTT. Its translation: CASSDRGLSEAFF.

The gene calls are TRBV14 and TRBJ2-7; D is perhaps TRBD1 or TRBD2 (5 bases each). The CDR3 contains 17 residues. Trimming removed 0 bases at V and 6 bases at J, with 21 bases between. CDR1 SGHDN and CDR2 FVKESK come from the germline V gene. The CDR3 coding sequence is TGTGCCAGCAGCCAAGATTGGTACAGAGGGGCGATGGGCGAGCAGTACTTC. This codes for CASSQDWYRGAMGEQYF. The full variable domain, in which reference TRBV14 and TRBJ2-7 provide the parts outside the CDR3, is EAGVTQFPSHSVIEKGQTVTLRCDPISGHDNLYWYRRVMGKEIKFLLHFVKESKQDESGMPNNRFLAERTGGTYSTLKVQPAELEDSGVYFCASSQDWYRGAMGEQYFGPGTRLTVT.

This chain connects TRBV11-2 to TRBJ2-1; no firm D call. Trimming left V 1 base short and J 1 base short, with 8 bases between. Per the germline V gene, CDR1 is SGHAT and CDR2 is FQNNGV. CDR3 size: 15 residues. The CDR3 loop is CASSLVRRSYNEQFF. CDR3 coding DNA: TGTGCCAGCAGCTTAGTACGGCGGTCCTACAATGAGCAGTTCTTC.

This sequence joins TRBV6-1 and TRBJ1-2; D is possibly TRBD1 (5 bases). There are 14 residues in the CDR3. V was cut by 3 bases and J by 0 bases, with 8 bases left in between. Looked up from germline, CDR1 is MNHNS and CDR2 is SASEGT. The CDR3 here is CASSDQGANYGYTF. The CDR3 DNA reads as TGTGCCAGCAGTGACCAGGGAGCTAACTATGGCTACACCTTC.

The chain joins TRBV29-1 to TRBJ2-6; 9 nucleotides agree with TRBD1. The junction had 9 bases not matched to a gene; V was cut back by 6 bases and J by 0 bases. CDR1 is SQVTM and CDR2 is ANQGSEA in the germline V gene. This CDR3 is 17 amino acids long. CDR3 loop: CSVATGTGFSGANVLTF. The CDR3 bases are TGCAGCGTGGCAACCGGGACAGGGTTCTCTGGGGCCAACGTCCTGACTTTC.

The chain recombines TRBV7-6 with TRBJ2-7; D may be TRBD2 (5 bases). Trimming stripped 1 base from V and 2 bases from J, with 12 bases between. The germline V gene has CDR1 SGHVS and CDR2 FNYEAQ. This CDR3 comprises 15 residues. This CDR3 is CASSLDGSRAYEQYF. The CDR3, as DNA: TGTGCCAGCAGCTTAGATGGGAGTAGGGCCTACGAGCAGTACTTC.

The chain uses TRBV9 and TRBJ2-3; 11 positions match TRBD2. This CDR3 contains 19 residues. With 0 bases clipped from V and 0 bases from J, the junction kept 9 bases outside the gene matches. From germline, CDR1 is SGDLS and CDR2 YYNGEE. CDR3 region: CASSVENELAGGSTDTQYF. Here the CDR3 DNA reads TGTGCCAGCAGCGTAGAAAACGAGTTAGCGGGAGGGAGCACAGATACGCAGTATTTT.

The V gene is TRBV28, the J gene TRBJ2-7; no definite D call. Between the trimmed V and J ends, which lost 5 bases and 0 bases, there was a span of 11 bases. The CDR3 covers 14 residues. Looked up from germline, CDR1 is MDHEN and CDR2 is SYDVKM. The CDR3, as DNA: TGTGCCAGCAGTCTACCAGGACCCTCCTACGAGCAGTACTTC. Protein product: CASSLPGPSYEQYF.

The CDR3 sequence is CASSQGKNANYGYTF. In DNA form, the CDR3 reads TGTGCCAGCAGCCAGGGGAAGAATGCTAACTATGGCTACACCTTC. The V and J genes are TRBV7-2 and TRBJ1-2; possibly TRBD1 for D (6 bases). Germline V CDR1 and CDR2: SGHTA, FQGNSA. This CDR3 has 15 residues. V was trimmed by 5 bases and J by 0 bases, leaving 13 bases between them.

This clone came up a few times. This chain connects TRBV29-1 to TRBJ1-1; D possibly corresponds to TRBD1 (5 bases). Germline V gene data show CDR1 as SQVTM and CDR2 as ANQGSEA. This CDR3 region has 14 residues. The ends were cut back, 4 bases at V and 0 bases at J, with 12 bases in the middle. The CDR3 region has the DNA TGCAGCGTTGTTTGGCAGGGAATGAACACTGAAGCTTTCTTT. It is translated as CSVVWQGMNTEAFF. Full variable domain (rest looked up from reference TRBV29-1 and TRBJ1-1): SAVISQKPSRDICQRGTSLTIQCQVDSQVTMMFWYRQQPGQSLTLIATANQGSEATYESGFVIDKFPISRPNLTFSTLTVSNMSPEDSSIYLCSVVWQGMNTEAFFGQGTRLTVV.

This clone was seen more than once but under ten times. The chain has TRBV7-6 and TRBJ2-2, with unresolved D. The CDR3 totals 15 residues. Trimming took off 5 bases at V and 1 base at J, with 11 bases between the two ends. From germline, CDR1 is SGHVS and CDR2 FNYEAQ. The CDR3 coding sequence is TGTGCCAGCAGCCTGAGATTAGGGAACACCGGGGAGCTGTTTTTT. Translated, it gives CASSLRLGNTGELFF.

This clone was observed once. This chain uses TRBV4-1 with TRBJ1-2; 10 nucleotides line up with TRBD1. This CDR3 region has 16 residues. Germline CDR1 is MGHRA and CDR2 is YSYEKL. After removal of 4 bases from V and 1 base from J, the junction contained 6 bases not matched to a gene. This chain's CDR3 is CASSPKDRGSNYGYTF. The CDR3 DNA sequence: TGCGCCAGCAGCCCTAAGGACAGGGGGAGTAACTATGGCTACACCTTC.

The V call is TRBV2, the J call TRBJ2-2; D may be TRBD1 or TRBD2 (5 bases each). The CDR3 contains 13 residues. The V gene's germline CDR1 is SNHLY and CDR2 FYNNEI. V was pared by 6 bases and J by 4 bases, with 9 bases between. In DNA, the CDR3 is TGTGCCAGCAGGGGGGAATCCACCGGGGAGCTGTTTTTT. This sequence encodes CASRGESTGELFF.

This chain's CDR3 is CASSLGVYEQYF. The CDR3 coding sequence is TGTGCCAGCAGCTTAGGGGTCTACGAGCAGTACTTC. The chain links TRBV7-9 to TRBJ2-7; D is unresolved. This CDR3 has 12 amino acids. Germline V lookup: CDR1 SEHNR, CDR2 FQNEAQ (reference sequence). Trimming took off 1 base at V and 3 bases at J, with 4 bases between the two ends.

DNA of the CDR3: TGTGCCAGCAGCCAGGGGGACGGATATAGGTCGGAGCAGTACTTC. It codes for CASSQGDGYRSEQYF. The rearrangement joins TRBV7-9 to TRBJ2-7; 7 nucleotides agree with TRBD1. The CDR3 has 15 residues. The V gene end was trimmed by 5 bases and the J gene end by 7 bases; junction bases not matched to a gene: 14. The germline CDR1 and CDR2 sequences are SEHNR and FQNEAQ (reference sequence).

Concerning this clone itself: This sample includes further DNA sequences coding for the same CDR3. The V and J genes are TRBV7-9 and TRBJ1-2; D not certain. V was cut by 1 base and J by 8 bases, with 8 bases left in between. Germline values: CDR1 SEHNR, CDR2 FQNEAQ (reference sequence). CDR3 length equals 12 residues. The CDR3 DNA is TGTGCCAGCAGCTTAGAGGAGGGAGGCTACACCTTC. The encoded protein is CASSLEEGGYTF.